This entry concerns a single T cell receptor beta chain. Its antigen is unknown. The source of the sample is a study of T cell responses to AZD1222 COVID-19 vaccine. Study results and limitations: Clonal diversity may have been underestimated, and the donors were mostly white British, with more females than males.

The CDR3 is 16 residues long. V gave up 0 bases and J gave up 8 bases; unmatched junction bases: 8. The V gene's germline CDR1 is LGHDT and CDR2 YNNKEL (reference sequence). Produced via immunoSEQ multiplex PCR; TCRdb's table is partial and in-frame only. This sample has 95,000 to 150,000 clones, with almost 95% found just once. The clonotype comes from an adult in good health. The chain links TRBV3-1 (or the pseudogene TRBV3-2) to TRBJ2-1; 9 bases fit TRBD2. Sequencing was performed on peripheral blood, taken on day 0 of AZD1222 vaccination. The CDR3 here is CASSQDLAGEGYEQFF. CDR3 sequence (DNA): TGTGCCAGCAGCCAAGATTTAGCGGGAGAAGGGTATGAGCAGTTCTTC.